The 14 T cell receptor beta chains in this list originate from one sample, sequenced in a study of identical twins. TCRdb reprocessed the 5' RACE reads with MiXCR, giving one entry per CDR3 protein. Among approximately 1.8 million distinct CDR3 sequences, roughly a third were seen once, and the ten largest hold over 0.25%. Sequenced: cord blood. The receptors were sampled from a newborn girl in good health.

There are many counts of this clonotype. This chain uses TRBV29-1 with TRBJ2-7, with D maybe TRBD1 (5 bases). This CDR3 has 15 amino acids. CDR1 is SQVTM and CDR2 is ANQGSEA in the germline V gene. Trimming pared 4 bases from V and 4 bases from J, leaving 20 bases between. The CDR3 here is CSVGGGALSRYEQYF. Here the CDR3 DNA reads TGCAGCGTTGGAGGTGGGGCCCTTTCTAGATACGAGCAGTACTTC.

V and J are TRBV3-1 and TRBJ2-7; D could derive from TRBD1 or TRBD2 (5 bases each). There are 20 residues in the CDR3. In germline, CDR1 is LGHDT, CDR2 YNNKEL (reference sequence). V lost 1 base, J lost 4 bases, and 29 bases lay in between. In nucleotides, the CDR3 is TGTGCCAGCAGCCAAGGCGTGACAGCTAGGCTGAGCGGTAAGGCTTACGAGCAGTACTTC. Amino acids: CASSQGVTARLSGKAYEQYF.

This clonotype was seen a few times. This chain links TRBV2 with TRBJ2-7, with 9 bases lining up with TRBD2. J gave up 2 bases and V 0 bases, and 2 bases lay outside the gene matches. Germline V gives CDR1 SNHLY, CDR2 FYNNEI. This CDR3 has 15 residues. For the CDR3, the DNA is TGTGCCAGCAGTGAAGCTAGCGGGGGACCCTACGAGCAGTACTTC. As protein: CASSEASGGPYEQYF.

This clonotype was observed a handful of times. The chain links TRBV29-1 to TRBJ2-5; D is undetermined. Germline lookup yields CDR1 SQVTM and CDR2 ANQGSEA. Deletions cut 5 bases from V and 2 bases from J, with 15 bases between. This CDR3 has 14 residues. Here the CDR3 DNA reads TGCAGCGTTTACCGGGTGGCTCCGCAAGAGACCCAGTACTTC. As protein: CSVYRVAPQETQYF.

V and J are TRBV29-1 and TRBJ2-5; 9 nucleotides line up with TRBD2. Germline lookup yields CDR1 SQVTM and CDR2 ANQGSEA. V gave up 4 bases and J gave up 2 bases; unmatched junction bases: 11. This CDR3 spans 16 amino acids. CDR3 sequence: CSVGRGVTSGQETQYF. As DNA, the CDR3 is TGCAGCGTTGGCCGGGGGGTGACTAGCGGACAAGAGACCCAGTACTTC.

The J gene is TRBJ1-4, the V gene TRBV7-8, with no clear D. The length of the CDR3 is 16 residues. Looked up from germline, CDR1 is SGHVS and CDR2 is FQNEAQ. V gave up 2 bases and J gave up 6 bases, with 16 bases separating them. The CDR3 here is CASSLLFRAKDEKLFF. As DNA, the CDR3 is TGTGCCAGCAGCTTACTATTCCGGGCCAAGGATGAAAAACTGTTTTTT.

The chain links TRBV20-1 to TRBJ2-7; D gene unclear. CDR1 and CDR2 from the germline V gene are DFQATT and SNEGSKA (reference sequence). V was trimmed by 3 bases and J by 7 bases, leaving 7 bases between them. The CDR3 length is 10 residues. This CDR3 is CSASPNEQYF. CDR3 DNA: TGCAGTGCTAGTCCGAATGAGCAGTACTTC.

This clonotype was seen at least ten times. The chain carries TRBV5-6 and TRBJ2-5; 8 nucleotides agree with TRBD2. V shed 4 bases, J shed 3 bases, and the junction held 5 bases outside the gene matches. The CDR3 has 14 residues. Germline CDR1 reads SGHDT; CDR2 reads YYEEEE. CDR3: CASSLSTSEETQYF. CDR3 DNA: TGTGCCAGCAGCCTGTCGACTAGCGAAGAGACCCAGTACTTC.

The chain combines TRBV4-1 with TRBJ1-4; TRBD1 matches 8 bases. The CDR3 has 16 amino acids. CDR1 and CDR2 (germline): MGHRA, YSYEKL. With 4 bases clipped from V and 5 bases from J, the junction kept 9 bases outside the gene matches. CDR3 residues: CASSLAGTGDNEKLFF. Here the CDR3 DNA reads TGCGCCAGCAGCCTCGCCGGGACAGGTGACAATGAAAAACTGTTTTTT.

V gene TRBV12-3 or TRBV12-4 combines with J gene TRBJ1-1, with a weak D call TRBD1 (5 bases). The ends were cut back, 5 bases at V and 0 bases at J, with 13 bases in the middle. The CDR3 totals 15 residues. This CDR3 is CASSITGRMNTEAFF. The CDR3 DNA is TGTGCCAGCAGTATAACGGGACGGATGAACACTGAAGCTTTCTTT.

The chain joins TRBV5-1 to TRBJ2-1, with 9 positions matching TRBD1. V trimming: 1 base; J trimming: 9 bases; junction bases outside the gene matches: 8. The CDR3 runs 15 residues. Germline V lookup: CDR1 SGHRS, CDR2 YFSETQ. The CDR3 is CASSLIQGAQVEQFF. CDR3 coding DNA: TGCGCCAGCAGCTTGATACAGGGGGCGCAGGTTGAGCAGTTCTTC.

V gene TRBV3-1 combines with J gene TRBJ2-1; D is tentatively TRBD1 or TRBD2 (5 bases each). Germline values: CDR1 LGHDT, CDR2 YNNKEL (reference sequence). The length of the CDR3 is 18 residues. V was shortened by 0 bases and J by 1 base, with 16 bases between the two germline ends. CDR3 loop: CASSQEVGEAPSYNEQFF. The CDR3 nucleotides are TGTGCCAGCAGCCAAGAGGTGGGGGAAGCCCCATCCTACAATGAGCAGTTCTTC.

This chain connects TRBV10-3 to TRBJ2-3, with 11 bases matching TRBD2. Germline V gives CDR1 ENHRY, CDR2 SYGVKD. The length of the CDR3 is 16 residues. Trimming took 7 bases from V and 0 from J; bases not matched to a gene: 6. The CDR3 loop is CAIKLAGATSTDTQYF. The CDR3 DNA reads as TGTGCCATCAAACTAGCGGGGGCGACTAGCACAGATACGCAGTATTTT.

This clonotype was found a few times. The J gene is TRBJ2-7, the V gene TRBV20-1; 9 positions agree with TRBD2. J gave up 4 bases and V 3 bases, and 10 bases lay outside the gene matches. The CDR3 is 15 residues long. Germline CDR1 is DFQATT and CDR2 is SNEGSKA (reference sequence). The CDR3 DNA reads TGCAGTGCTAGCATCCCCCTAGCGGGGTCTTACGAGCAGTACTTC. Translated, it gives CSASIPLAGSYEQYF.